Listed here are 20 T cell receptor beta chains from one sample, sequenced in a study of T cell responses to AZD1222 COVID-19 vaccine. Repertoires were generated with immunoSEQ multiplex PCR, while TCRdb's copy carries only in-frame clones and drops some. The table lists some 120,000 clones, approximately 90% of them singletons. This material consisted of peripheral blood, taken 28 days after the second dose of the MenACWY control vaccine. These receptors were collected from an adult who received the MenACWY meningococcal vaccine as a control.

V usage is TRBV7-9 and J usage is TRBJ1-1; 7 nucleotides match TRBD1. The CDR3 runs 15 residues. Germline CDR1 reads SEHNR; CDR2 reads FQNEAQ (reference sequence). The V gene end was trimmed by 5 bases and the J gene end by 4 bases; junction bases not matched to a gene: 10. The CDR3 nucleotides are TGTGCCAGCAGCGTCGGTGGGACAGTAGGCACTGAAGCTTTCTTT. It codes for CASSVGGTVGTEAFF.

The chain has TRBV11-3 and TRBJ2-2; D is undetermined. Germline V lookup: CDR1 SGHNT, CDR2 YENEEA. The CDR3 length is 15 residues. Trimming stripped 1 base from V and 4 bases from J, with 10 bases between. CDR3 sequence: CASSLVGGSTGELFF. CDR3 nucleotide sequence: TGTGCCAGCAGCTTAGTGGGCGGCTCCACCGGGGAGCTGTTTTTT. Based on the CDR3 plus reference TRBV11-3 and TRBJ2-2, the full variable domain is EAGVVQSPRYKIIEKKQPVAFWCNPISGHNTLYWYLQNLGQGPELLIRYENEEAVDDSQLPKDRFSAERLKGVDSTLKIQPAELGDSAVYLCASSLVGGSTGELFFGEGSRLTVL.

The chain combines TRBV20-1 with TRBJ2-5, with 11 bases fitting TRBD2. From germline, CDR1 is DFQATT and CDR2 SNEGSKA (reference sequence). Trimming removed 3 bases from V and 3 bases from J; junction bases left unmatched: 0. CDR3 size: 13 residues. DNA for the CDR3: TGCAGTGCTAGTAGCGGGGGGGAAGAGACCCAGTACTTC. Translating gives CSASSGGEETQYF.

Here the CDR3 reads CASSLGSGTGDNTEAFF. DNA of the CDR3: TGTGCCAGCAGCTTAGGATCCGGGACAGGGGACAACACTGAAGCTTTCTTT. The rearrangement joins TRBV7-9 to TRBJ1-1, with 10 bases aligning to TRBD1. This CDR3 is 17 amino acids long. The germline gives CDR1 SEHNR, CDR2 FQNEAQ (reference sequence). J was trimmed by 2 bases and V by 1 base; bases with no gene match: 7. The full variable domain, with the rest looked up from reference TRBV7-9 and TRBJ1-1, is DTGVSQNPRHKITKRGQNVTFRCDPISEHNRLYWYRQTLGQGPEFLTYFQNEAQLEKSRLLSDRFSAERPKGSFSTLEIQRTEQGDSAMYLCASSLGSGTGDNTEAFFGQGTRLTVV.

Worth noting for this clone: The junction departs from germline at one end; a sequencing error may be responsible. The rearrangement links TRBV19 to TRBJ2-1, with TRBD2 matching 9 bases. This CDR3 has 17 amino acids. The V gene's germline CDR1 is LNHDA and CDR2 SQIVND (reference sequence). CDR3 in DNA: TGTGCCAGTAGTATCTGGGACGCGGGAGGGGTCTACACTGAGCAGTTCTTC. The encoded protein is CASSIWDAGGVYTEQFF.

V gene TRBV3-1 (or the pseudogene TRBV3-2) combines with J gene TRBJ2-2, with 10 bases aligning to TRBD2. The length of the CDR3 is 15 residues. With V trimmed by 4 bases and J by 3 bases, 2 bases remained unmatched. In germline, CDR1 is LGHDT, CDR2 YNNKEL (reference sequence). Here the CDR3 DNA reads TGTGCCAGCAGCCCAAGCGGGAGGGACACCGGGGAGCTGTTTTTT. Protein sequence: CASSPSGRDTGELFF.

The sample holds one count of this clone. The chain couples TRBV24-1 to TRBJ2-1, with D possibly being TRBD2 (6 bases). V was clipped by 3 bases and J by 7 bases, with 15 bases between them. Germline values: CDR1 KGHDR, CDR2 SFDVKD. The CDR3 has 15 amino acids. CDR3 amino acids: CATSDPRTIYNEQFF. The CDR3 DNA reads TGTGCCACCAGTGATCCCCGGACTATTTATAATGAGCAGTTCTTC.

This chain connects TRBV28 to TRBJ1-2; the D gene is possibly TRBD1 (6 bases). The germline V and J ends were trimmed by 5 bases and 8 bases, with 12 bases remaining between them. The CDR3 loop spans 12 amino acids. CDR1 and CDR2 from the germline V gene are MDHEN and SYDVKM. In nucleotides, the CDR3 is TGTGCCAGCAGTAACAGGGTACAGGGCTACACCTTC. Its protein product is CASSNRVQGYTF.

J is TRBJ1-5 and V is TRBV5-5, with D perhaps TRBD1 (6 bases). CDR3 length: 16 amino acids. Germline CDR1 SGHKS, CDR2 YYEKEE (reference sequence). V lost 0 bases and J 7 bases, leaving 17 bases between the germline ends. CDR3 coding DNA: TGTGCCAGCAGCTTGGATGGAGCCCTAAGGGGGCAGCCCCAGCATTTT. It is translated as CASSLDGALRGQPQHF.

The rearrangement links TRBV27 to TRBJ2-1, with TRBD1 matching 9 bases. Germline-derived CDR1 and CDR2 are MNHEY and SMNVEV (reference sequence). After removal of 6 bases from V and 4 bases from J, the junction contained 7 bases not matched to a gene. CDR3 length equals 15 residues. CDR3 amino acids: CASRPGTGHYNEQFF. In DNA, the CDR3 is TGTGCCAGCAGACCCGGGACAGGGCATTACAATGAGCAGTTCTTC.

The genes are TRBV19 and TRBJ2-5; tentative D call: TRBD2 (5 bases). The CDR3 is made up of 15 amino acids. With 3 bases removed from V and 1 base from J, the gap between germline ends came to 12 bases. Germline assignment: CDR1 LNHDA and CDR2 SQIVND (reference sequence). The CDR3 region is CASSMRALGQETQYF. The CDR3 DNA is TGTGCCAGTAGTATGAGGGCCCTAGGCCAAGAGACCCAGTACTTC.

The chain couples TRBV21-1 to TRBJ1-5. TRBV21-1 is flagged as a pseudogene. CDR3 length: 17 residues. The CDR3 loop is CATPQPGSRYSNQPQHF. The CDR3 DNA sequence: TGTGCCACCCCCCAGCCGGGGTCGAGATATAGCAATCAGCCCCAGCATTTT.

The chain couples TRBV10-1 to TRBJ2-1; D may be TRBD2 (7 bases). Per germline, CDR1 WNHNN and CDR2 SYGVQD (reference sequence). Deletions cut 0 bases from V and 5 bases from J, with 14 bases between. CDR3 length: 16 amino acids. The CDR3 region is CASSESWGGADNEQFF. The CDR3 coding sequence is TGCGCCAGCAGTGAGTCGTGGGGGGGGGCAGACAATGAGCAGTTCTTC.

This chain links TRBV12-5 with TRBJ1-5; D possibly corresponds to TRBD1 (5 bases). This CDR3 contains 11 residues. Germline V CDR1 and CDR2: LGHNT, FRNRAP. V lost 7 bases to trimming and J lost 9 bases, with 10 bases between them. The CDR3 nucleotides read TGTGCTAGTGCCAGGGAAGGGCCCCAGCATTTT. As protein: CASAREGPQHF.

This chain uses TRBV18 with TRBJ2-3; possibly TRBD2 for D (7 bases). This CDR3 is built from 23 residues. Trimming shortened V by 1 base and J by 0 bases, and 32 bases separated the two germline ends. CDR1 is KGHSH and CDR2 is LQKENI in the germline V gene. CDR3 residues: CASSPLDSGRPTSPNPSTDTQYF. As DNA, the CDR3 is TGTGCCAGCTCACCACTGGACAGTGGGAGACCGACTAGCCCGAACCCTAGCACAGATACGCAGTATTTT.

The genes are TRBV14 and TRBJ2-2; D might be TRBD1 (5 bases). V lost 1 base, J lost 10 bases, and 16 bases lay in between. CDR1 SGHDN and CDR2 FVKESK come from the germline V gene. The CDR3 runs 15 residues. CDR3 DNA: TGTGCCAGCAGCCAAGTAGGCTCGAGACAGAAGGAGCTGTTTTTT. This translates into CASSQVGSRQKELFF.

V gene TRBV28 combines with J gene TRBJ1-1; D not certain. Germline values: CDR1 MDHEN, CDR2 SYDVKM. The CDR3 totals 13 residues. V lost 7 bases and J 2 bases, leaving 11 bases between the germline ends. CDR3 residues: CASTVARNTEAFF. CDR3 bases: TGTGCCAGCACCGTGGCGAGAAACACTGAAGCTTTCTTT.

The rearrangement joins TRBV19 to TRBJ1-2; 8 nucleotides match TRBD1. Germline lookup yields CDR1 LNHDA and CDR2 SQIVND (reference sequence). The CDR3 consists of 15 residues. V lost 3 bases, J lost 2 bases, and 5 bases stayed unmatched. The chain's CDR3 is CASSITRTGNYGYTF. CDR3 nucleotide sequence: TGTGCCAGTAGTATTACCAGGACAGGGAACTATGGCTACACCTTC.

This chain uses TRBV18 with TRBJ2-1, with D uncertain. Trimming took 3 bases from V and 0 from J, leaving 9 bases between them. The V gene's germline CDR1 is KGHSH and CDR2 LQKENI. The CDR3 totals 15 residues. CDR3 sequence reads: CASSPLVASYNEQFF. The CDR3 bases are TGTGCCAGCTCACCTCTCGTGGCCTCCTACAATGAGCAGTTCTTC.

This clone was found a few times. This chain uses TRBV7-9 with TRBJ2-7, with D tentatively TRBD1 (6 bases). Germline CDR1 SEHNR, CDR2 FQNEAQ (reference sequence). Trimming left V 7 bases short and J 2 bases short, with 15 bases between. The CDR3 has 14 residues. CDR3 amino acids: CASTYGTSTYEQYV. The CDR3 DNA follows: TGTGCCAGCACCTACGGGACATCGACCTACGAGCAGTACGTC.